Below, 22 T cell receptor beta chains from the same sample are listed, as sequenced in a study of T cell responses to AZD1222 COVID-19 vaccine. Clones were sequenced by immunoSEQ multiplex PCR, and TCRdb holds only the in-frame ones, with some missing. The table includes approximately 160,000 clones, around 90% detected once. Sequencing used peripheral blood, obtained 28 days after the second AZD1222 dose. These receptors were collected from an adult who received the AZD1222 COVID-19 vaccine.

The chain combines TRBV23-1 with TRBJ2-2; D tentatively fits TRBD1 or TRBD2 (5 bases each). TRBV23-1 is an open reading frame whose function is uncertain. Trimming removed 0 bases at V and 6 bases at J, with 17 bases between. This CDR3 spans 17 amino acids. The CDR3 nucleotides read TGCGCCAGCAGTCAATCGAGGGGAAGGCAGGGCGCCGGGGAGCTGTTTTTT. This sequence encodes CASSQSRGRQGAGELFF.

The chain uses TRBV5-1 and TRBJ2-5, with D possibly matching TRBD2 (6 bases). Germline V gene lookup returns CDR1 SGHRS and CDR2 YFSETQ. Trimming removed 5 bases from V and 1 base from J, with 12 bases in between. The CDR3 totals 14 residues. CDR3 sequence (DNA): TGCGCCAGCAGGACCCTGGGAGGCCAAGAGACCCAGTACTTC. Protein product: CASRTLGGQETQYF.

The chain employs TRBV2 and TRBJ1-3; a weak D match, TRBD1 (5 bases). The CDR3 has 16 amino acids. Germline V lookup: CDR1 SNHLY, CDR2 FYNNEI. Trimming removed 3 bases from V and 0 bases from J, with 12 bases in between. The CDR3 DNA follows: TGTGCCAGCAGTGAGAATTCAGGGTACTCTGGAAACACCATATATTTT. Translated, it gives CASSENSGYSGNTIYF.

Turning to this clone: Additional DNA sequences in this sample encode the identical CDR3. The chain joins TRBV5-5 to TRBJ1-2, with a possible D match to TRBD1 (5 bases). CDR1 is SGHKS and CDR2 is YYEKEE in the germline V gene (reference sequence). Deletions cut 4 bases from V and 4 bases from J, with 11 bases between. The CDR3 is 13 residues long. For the CDR3, the DNA is TGTGCCAGCAGCCCCGGACAAATCTATGGCTACACCTTC. Its protein product is CASSPGQIYGYTF.

The chain recombines TRBV18 with TRBJ1-1; D not certain. The germline gives CDR1 KGHSH, CDR2 LQKENI. Deletions cut 1 base from V and 1 base from J, with 10 bases between. The CDR3 runs 15 residues. The CDR3 protein is CASSPRMGANTEAFF. The CDR3 DNA is TGTGCCAGCTCACCACGGATGGGCGCGAACACTGAAGCTTTCTTT.

The rearrangement joins TRBV5-6 to TRBJ1-1; D not resolved. CDR3 length: 14 amino acids. Looked up from germline, CDR1 is SGHDT and CDR2 is YYEEEE. V was pared by 0 bases and J by 4 bases, with 10 bases between. This CDR3 reads CASSLVFSSTEAFF. The DNA for the CDR3 is TGTGCCAGCAGCTTGGTGTTCAGCAGCACTGAAGCTTTCTTT.

V and J are TRBV15 and TRBJ1-4, with TRBD1 matching over 7 bases. The V gene's germline CDR1 is LNHNV and CDR2 YYDKDF (reference sequence). Germline trimming cut 3 bases from V and 12 bases from J; bases unmatched to any gene: 7. CDR3 size: 13 residues. In DNA, the CDR3 is TGTGCCACCAGCAGGGGACAGTTGGCCGAACTGTTTTTT. Translated: CATSRGQLAELFF.

CDR3 region: CASSPYGRYNEQFF. The DNA for the CDR3 is TGTGCCAGCAGCCCCTATGGGCGGTACAATGAGCAGTTCTTC. This rearrangement joins TRBV9 to TRBJ2-1; D not resolved. Trimming removed 4 bases at V and 4 bases at J, with 12 bases between. The germline gives CDR1 SGDLS, CDR2 YYNGEE. CDR3 size: 14 residues.

The CDR3 loop reads CASSLGAFGGQFF. The CDR3 DNA sequence: TGTGCCAGCAGTCTTGGGGCATTCGGTGGGCAGTTCTTC. The V gene is TRBV6-5, the J gene TRBJ2-1; maybe TRBD1 (5 bases). The CDR3 contains 13 residues. CDR1 is MNHEY, CDR2 SVGAGI, per germline. The V and J ends lost 5 bases and 12 bases respectively, with 17 bases between them.

The chain carries TRBV4-1 and TRBJ1-6, with D possibly matching TRBD1 (6 bases). Germline loops: CDR1 MGHRA, CDR2 YSYEKL. The CDR3 runs 16 residues. The germline V and J ends were trimmed by 0 bases and 7 bases, with 13 bases remaining between them. CDR3 DNA sequence: TGCGCCAGCAGCCAAGATATGGGCAGGGGAAATTCACCCCTCCACTTT. Its protein product is CASSQDMGRGNSPLHF.

The chain is built from TRBV7-9 and TRBJ1-1; possible D gene TRBD1, 6 bases. Germline CDR1 is SEHNR and CDR2 is FQNEAQ (reference sequence). The V gene lost 5 bases and the J gene lost 6 bases, with 13 bases spanning the gap. The CDR3 is 13 amino acids. CDR3 residues: CASSRNRDAEAFF. CDR3 in DNA: TGTGCCAGCAGCAGAAACAGGGACGCTGAAGCTTTCTTT. Filled out from reference TRBV7-9 and TRBJ1-1, the complete variable domain reads DTGVSQNPRHKITKRGQNVTFRCDPISEHNRLYWYRQTLGQGPEFLTYFQNEAQLEKSRLLSDRFSAERPKGSFSTLEIQRTEQGDSAMYLCASSRNRDAEAFFGQGTRLTVV.

The chain recombines TRBV27 with TRBJ2-1, with TRBD2 matching over 11 bases. Trimming removed 5 bases from V and 10 bases from J; junction bases left unmatched: 10. The CDR3 is 15 amino acids. The germline V gene has CDR1 MNHEY and CDR2 SMNVEV (reference sequence). DNA of the CDR3: TGTGCCAGCAGTCCACTAGCGGGGGAGGTACGAGAGCAGTTCTTC. It translates to CASSPLAGEVREQFF.

The rearrangement uses TRBV13 and TRBJ2-1, with D perhaps matching TRBD1 (5 bases). Between the trimmed V and J ends, which lost 0 bases and 6 bases, there was a span of 12 bases. The CDR3 extends over 15 amino acids. Looked up from germline, CDR1 is PRHDT and CDR2 is FYEKMQ (reference sequence). In DNA, the CDR3 is TGTGCCAGCAGCTTAGGCCTAAGACAGAGCAATGAGCAGTTCTTC. Protein: CASSLGLRQSNEQFF.

The chain couples TRBV6-1 to TRBJ1-2, with D tentatively TRBD1 (5 bases). V was shortened by 1 base and J by 5 bases, with 14 bases between the two germline ends. Per germline, CDR1 MNHNS and CDR2 SASEGT. The CDR3 runs 15 residues. The CDR3 here is CASSEVGREKYGYTF. The CDR3 DNA follows: TGTGCCAGCAGTGAAGTAGGCAGGGAAAAGTATGGCTACACCTTC.

Points on this clone: Other DNA sequences of this sample code for an identical CDR3. This sequence joins TRBV6-5 and TRBJ2-2; 8 nucleotides line up with TRBD2. Germline V gene lookup returns CDR1 MNHEY and CDR2 SVGAGI. This CDR3 region has 15 residues. With 0 bases clipped from V and 4 bases from J, the junction kept 1 base outside the gene matches. CDR3 loop: CASSYSLAGTGELFF. CDR3 DNA: TGTGCCAGCAGTTACTCCCTAGCGGGCACCGGGGAGCTGTTTTTT.

The gene calls are TRBV6-4 and TRBJ1-1; D is unclear. CDR1 is MRHNA and CDR2 is SNTAGT in the germline V gene. This CDR3 has 10 residues. Trimming removed 11 bases from V and 7 bases from J, with 11 bases in between. The CDR3 DNA reads TGTGCCTACGGAGGGCTTGAAGCTTTCTTT. As protein: CAYGGLEAFF.

This clone was found once. The genes are TRBV3-1 (or the pseudogene TRBV3-2) and TRBJ2-2; TRBD2 aligns across 9 bases. Germline V gene data show CDR1 as LGHDT and CDR2 as YNNKEL (reference sequence). The CDR3 has 15 residues. After removal of 4 bases from V and 4 bases from J, the junction contained 4 bases not matched to a gene. CDR3 region: CASSLSGGVTGELFF. The CDR3 bases are TGTGCCAGCAGCCTTAGCGGGGGCGTCACCGGGGAGCTGTTTTTT.

The rearrangement joins TRBV6-5 to TRBJ2-2, with D perhaps given as TRBD1 or TRBD2 (5 bases each). The CDR3 runs to 13 residues. Trimming left V 5 bases short and J 3 bases short, with 7 bases between. Germline assignment: CDR1 MNHEY and CDR2 SVGAGI. DNA of the CDR3: TGTGCCAGCAGTCTGGGGGACACCGGGGAGCTGTTTTTT. Translation: CASSLGDTGELFF.

This rearrangement joins TRBV10-3 to TRBJ1-6; the D gene is possibly TRBD1 (5 bases). The germline CDR1 and CDR2 sequences are ENHRY and SYGVKD. CDR3 length equals 16 residues. The V and J ends lost 0 bases and 9 bases respectively, with 15 bases between them. In DNA, the CDR3 is TGTGCCATCAGTGAGTCGGGGACGTCTTTGGGTTCACCCCTCCACTTT. Translated: CAISESGTSLGSPLHF.

In nucleotides, the CDR3 is TGCGCCAGCATGGGGGGGGCAAGATTGGATGAGCAGTTCTTC. Translated, it gives CASMGGARLDEQFF. This sequence joins TRBV5-1 and TRBJ2-1; D is perhaps TRBD2 (7 bases). Trimming took 6 bases from V and 8 from J, leaving 18 bases between them. The CDR3 runs 14 residues. Germline lookup yields CDR1 SGHRS and CDR2 YFSETQ.

The J gene is TRBJ1-6, the V gene TRBV5-5; D is unclear. Trimming removed 0 bases at V and 6 bases at J, with 7 bases between. Germline loops: CDR1 SGHKS, CDR2 YYEKEE (reference sequence). This CDR3 has 14 amino acids. The CDR3 sequence is CASSLVWINSPLHF. CDR3 bases: TGTGCCAGCAGCTTGGTCTGGATTAATTCACCCCTCCACTTT.

This chain joins TRBV7-9 and TRBJ2-1; 7 bases fit TRBD2. Germline CDR1 reads SEHNR; CDR2 reads FQNEAQ (reference sequence). J lost 0 bases, V lost 5 bases, and 7 bases had no gene match. The length of the CDR3 is 16 residues. The DNA of the CDR3 is TGTGCCAGCAGCCCCCGGGGAGGGAGCTCCTACAATGAGCAGTTCTTC. Protein: CASSPRGGSSYNEQFF.